What follows is one T cell receptor (beta chain) and its context. The record originates from a study of blood T cell repertoires in COVID-19. Study as a whole: The study drew acute and convalescent COVID-19 samples from the United States, Italy and Spain. From T cells, B-cell-depleted T cells, or PBMCs came the material, which was cDNA or gDNA.

In the original processing: The assay estimated nucleated cells by amplifying reference gene primers. Generated by immunoSEQ multiplex PCR, the TCRdb table keeps only in-frame clones and is missing some. V and J calls and clone size are copied from that table; D and trimming were computed from the DNA. This table holds nearly 350,000 clones, more than 75% found once. The sequence derives from a woman aged 18-29 years who had recovered from COVID-19. The sequenced sample consisted of peripheral blood.

CDR3 amino acids: CASRTGTSPGELFF. The CDR3 nucleotides read TGTGCCAGCAGGACCGGGACTAGCCCCGGGGAGCTGTTTTTT. The chain couples TRBV27 to TRBJ2-2, with 9 bases aligning to TRBD2. The V segment lost 6 bases and the J segment 6 bases; nucleotides outside the gene matches: 5. CDR3 length: 14 amino acids. Germline CDR1 and CDR2: MNHEY and SMNVEV (reference sequence).